These 14 T cell receptor beta chains came from one sample sequenced in a study of blood T cell repertoires in COVID-19. The protocol was immunoSEQ multiplex PCR, while the TCRdb copy is restricted to in-frame clones and leaves out a portion. In the table there are 250,000 to 300,000 clones, about nine tenths of which are singletons. Sequenced input: peripheral blood. Source of these receptors: a woman in her fifties or sixties who had recovered from COVID-19.

CDR3 region: CASSMGSPNSGNTIYF. The CDR3 coding sequence is TGTGCCAGCAGCATGGGCAGTCCCAACTCTGGAAACACCATATATTTT. The chain uses TRBV7-2 and TRBJ1-3; D gene uncertain. V was pared by 5 bases and J by 0 bases, with 14 bases between. Looked up from germline, CDR1 is SGHTA and CDR2 is FQGNSA. The CDR3 is made up of 16 amino acids. The full variable domain, its missing parts supplied by reference TRBV7-2 and TRBJ1-3, is GAGVSQSPSNKVTEKGKDVELRCDPISGHTALYWYRQSLGQGLEFLIYFQGNSAPDKSGLPSDRFSAERTGGSVSTLTIQRTQQEDSAVYLCASSMGSPNSGNTIYFGEGSWLTVV.

J is TRBJ1-2 and V is TRBV28; 7 bases match TRBD1. This CDR3 is 17 amino acids long. Germline V gives CDR1 MDHEN, CDR2 SYDVKM. After removal of 4 bases from V and 0 bases from J, the junction contained 11 bases not matched to a gene. Written as DNA, the CDR3 is TGTGCCAGCAGTTCCCCCTCCGGGACAGACCCTAACTATGGCTACACCTTC. It encodes CASSSPSGTDPNYGYTF.

The chain carries TRBV19 and TRBJ1-2; no reliable D call. The CDR3 loop spans 12 amino acids. CDR1 is LNHDA, CDR2 SQIVND, per germline (reference sequence). V dropped 1 base and J dropped 6 bases, with 6 bases sitting between them. The CDR3 here is CASSIGGHGYTF. The CDR3 DNA reads as TGTGCCAGTAGTATAGGTGGGCATGGCTACACCTTC.

V is TRBV6-5 and J is TRBJ1-1, with D possibly TRBD1 on 6 matching bases. CDR1 MNHEY and CDR2 SVGAGI come from the germline V gene. The CDR3 extends over 14 amino acids. Trimming took 6 bases from V and 1 from J, leaving 12 bases between them. The CDR3 DNA reads TGTGCCAGCAGACCCGGACAGAGGAACACTGAAGCTTTCTTT. This gives the protein CASRPGQRNTEAFF.

The rearrangement links TRBV6-2 or TRBV6-3 to TRBJ2-2, with D perhaps matching TRBD2 (5 bases). Trimming stripped 6 bases from V and 7 bases from J, with 27 bases between. Per the germline V gene, CDR1 is MNHEY and CDR2 is SVGEGT. The length of the CDR3 is 18 residues. The CDR3 protein is CASSTRRRAGSGDGELFF. CDR3 bases: TGTGCCAGCAGCACAAGACGGCGGGCGGGCAGTGGTGACGGGGAGCTGTTTTTT.

This clone was seen only once. The chain combines TRBV3-1 (or the pseudogene TRBV3-2) with TRBJ2-2, with 10 positions matching TRBD2. V was clipped by 2 bases and J by 3 bases; unmatched bases: 9. There are 18 residues in the CDR3. The germline gives CDR1 LGHDT, CDR2 YNNKEL (reference sequence). CDR3 DNA: TGTGCCAGCAGCCAATTGTTTCTAGCGGGAGATCACACCGGGGAGCTGTTTTTT. Amino acids: CASSQLFLAGDHTGELFF.

The gene calls are TRBV28 and TRBJ1-3, with D possibly matching TRBD1 (6 bases). CDR1 is MDHEN and CDR2 is SYDVKM in the germline V gene. The CDR3 is 14 amino acids. V shed 6 bases and J shed 2 bases, with 11 bases lying between them. The CDR3 spells CASRRQGTGNTIYF. CDR3 nucleotide sequence: TGTGCCAGCAGGCGGCAGGGGACTGGAAACACCATATATTTT.

The chain uses TRBV27 and TRBJ1-5, with 10 bases that match TRBD1. V lost 6 bases, J lost 6 bases, and 5 bases stayed unmatched. CDR1 MNHEY and CDR2 SMNVEV come from the germline V gene (reference sequence). This CDR3 is 14 amino acids long. CDR3 sequence (DNA): TGTGCCAGCAGGGGGACAGGGGCGAGTCAGCCCCAGCATTTT. Its protein is CASRGTGASQPQHF.

This clone is a singleton in its sample. The chain is built from TRBV5-4 and TRBJ2-5; 12 bases agree with TRBD2. V shed 4 bases, J shed 4 bases, and the junction held 8 bases outside the gene matches. Germline V gene sequence: CDR1 SGHNT, CDR2 YYREEE (reference sequence). CDR3 length: 16 residues. Here the CDR3 reads CASSTAASGRVETQYF. DNA of the CDR3: TGTGCCAGCAGCACCGCGGCTAGCGGGAGGGTAGAGACCCAGTACTTC.

This clone has only one observation. This chain links TRBV4-3 with TRBJ2-1, with 10 bases identical to TRBD2. With 0 bases clipped from V and 4 bases from J, the junction kept 9 bases outside the gene matches. CDR3 length equals 18 residues. Germline values: CDR1 LGHNA, CDR2 YSLEER. The CDR3 DNA follows: TGCGCCAGCAGCCAAGATCTTGAGCGGGAGGGAATTTACAATGAGCAGTTCTTC. Translation gives CASSQDLEREGIYNEQFF.

This clone was observed once. This chain uses TRBV18 with TRBJ1-2; TRBD1 matches at 7 bases. CDR1 and CDR2 (germline): KGHSH, LQKENI. The CDR3 is 16 amino acids. Trimming removed 4 bases from V and 0 bases from J; junction bases left unmatched: 8. CDR3 sequence reads: CASSLRQGRANYGYTF. CDR3 sequence (DNA): TGTGCCAGCTCACTACGACAGGGAAGGGCTAACTATGGCTACACCTTC. The full variable domain, in which reference TRBV18 and TRBJ1-2 provide the parts outside the CDR3, is NAGVMQNPRHLVRRRGQEARLRCSPMKGHSHVYWYRQLPEEGLKFMVYLQKENIIDESGMPKERFSAEFPKEGPSILRIQQVVRGDSAAYFCASSLRQGRANYGYTFGSGTRLTVV.

This rearrangement joins TRBV6-6 to TRBJ2-7; 7 bases fit TRBD1. The CDR3 has 16 amino acids. Germline lookup yields CDR1 MNHNY and CDR2 SVGAGI (reference sequence). After removal of 0 bases from V and 4 bases from J, the junction contained 9 bases not matched to a gene. CDR3 coding DNA: TGTGCCAGCAGTTACTCTCCCCAAGCGGACAGGTACGAGCAGTACTTC. Translated, it gives CASSYSPQADRYEQYF.

The CDR3, as DNA: TGTGCCAGCAGCGGATTGGCTTGGGGGGCGGGAGACAATGAGCAGTTCTTC. Amino acid sequence: CASSGLAWGAGDNEQFF. The J gene is TRBJ2-1, the V gene TRBV9; D perhaps matches TRBD2 (7 bases). Between the trimmed V and J ends, which lost 3 bases and 5 bases, there was a span of 21 bases. This CDR3 contains 17 residues. The V gene's germline CDR1 is SGDLS and CDR2 YYNGEE.

This sequence joins TRBV12-5 and TRBJ2-6, with D tentatively TRBD2 (6 bases). Germline CDR1 is LGHNT and CDR2 is FRNRAP. The V end was cut by 9 bases, the J end by 0 bases, with 9 bases between. The CDR3 has 14 amino acids. The CDR3 region has the DNA TGTGCTAGCTACGGGAGCTCTGGGGCCAACGTCCTGACTTTC. Its translation: CASYGSSGANVLTF.